Only a few counts were recorded for the clone carrying this T cell receptor (beta chain). The data derive from a study of cytomegalovirus exposure and HLA in healthy donors. This PCR relied on a set of 60 Vbeta primers and 13 Jbeta primers. Data came from immunoSEQ multiplex PCR; TCRdb stores just in-frame clones and leaves some out. Altogether 200,000 or so clones are present, around 76% being singletons, with the ten largest covering 0.63%. Looked up from germline, CDR1 is SGHRS and CDR2 is YFSETQ. Trimming at V came to 4 bases and at J to 3 bases, leaving 7 bases not matched to a gene. The CDR3 is made up of 15 amino acids.

The clonotype originates from a man between 18 and 35 years old in good health and CMV-seronegative. Material: PBMCs. V and J are TRBV5-1 and TRBJ2-5, with 9 bases lining up with TRBD2. CDR3 protein: CASSTRTSVEETQYF. CDR3 sequence (DNA): TGCGCCAGCAGCACCCGGACTAGCGTAGAAGAGACCCAGTACTTC.